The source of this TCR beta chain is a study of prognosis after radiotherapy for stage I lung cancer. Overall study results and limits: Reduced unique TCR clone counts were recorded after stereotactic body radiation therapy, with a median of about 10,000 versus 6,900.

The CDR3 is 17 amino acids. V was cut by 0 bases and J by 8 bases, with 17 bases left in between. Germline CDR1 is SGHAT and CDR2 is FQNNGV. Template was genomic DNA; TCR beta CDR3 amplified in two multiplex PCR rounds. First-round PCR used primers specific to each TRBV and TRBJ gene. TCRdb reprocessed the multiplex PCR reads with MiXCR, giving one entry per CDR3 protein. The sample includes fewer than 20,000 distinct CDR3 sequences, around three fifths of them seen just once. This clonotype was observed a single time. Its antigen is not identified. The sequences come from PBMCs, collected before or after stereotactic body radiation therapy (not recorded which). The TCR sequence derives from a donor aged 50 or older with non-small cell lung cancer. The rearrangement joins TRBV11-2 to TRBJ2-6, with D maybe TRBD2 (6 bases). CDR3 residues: CASSLDSLAAASNVLTF. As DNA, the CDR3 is TGTGCCAGCAGCTTAGATTCATTAGCGGCCGCCTCCAACGTCCTGACTTTC.